The sequence of this T cell receptor beta chain was determined in a study of T-cell reconstitution after alpha-beta-depleted transplantation in children. This clonotype has only a few counts. CDR1 and CDR2 (germline): SGHRS, YFSETQ. With V trimmed by 4 bases and J by 6 bases, 7 bases remained unmatched. The CDR3 spans 13 residues. A library of TCRbeta sequences, prepared with unique molecular identifiers, was generated. In TCRdb, the PCR reads were re-called with MiXCR into one record per CDR3 protein. The data contain under 350,000 distinct CDR3 sequences, about a tenth of them singletons. V gene TRBV5-1 combines with J gene TRBJ2-7, with 7 bases fitting TRBD2. The sample consisted of PBMCs from the stem cell graft donor, taken from the stem cell graft. The sequence derives from a human donor who donated a stem cell graft to a child with SCID. Written as DNA, the CDR3 is TGCGCCAGCAGCCCCCAGGGAGGGACCGAGCAGTACTTC. This encodes CASSPQGGTEQYF.